This TCR beta chain appears in the sequencing data of a study of blood T cells in healthy people across ages. General observations from the study: The recorded TCR beta diversity per million T cells decreased in a roughly linear manner with age. No conclusive comparison of naive versus antigen-experienced cells was possible with unsorted PBMCs. Donors of long life had a larger count of naive CD4+ cells and greater diversity than aged donors.

The ends were cut back, 4 bases at V and 0 bases at J, with 13 bases in the middle. The CDR3 contains 15 residues. Germline CDR1 reads SNHLY; CDR2 reads FYNNEI. It was with a sample-barcoded 5' primer and a J-beta primer mix that a second PCR of about 6 to 12 cycles was run. Each of the cDNA molecules was tagged by a template-switch adaptor with 12 random nucleotides. MiXCR was run by TCRdb on the 5' RACE reads, yielding one entry per CDR3 protein. Found here are roughly 1,300,000 distinct CDR3 sequences, 45% to 70% of them singletons; the top ten hold 6.5% to 8.5%. This clonotype came up a few times. The antigen is not known.

V and J are TRBV2 and TRBJ2-7; a possible D gene is TRBD2 (6 bases). The sequence derives from a man in his late teens or twenties in good health. The sequencing input was blood. Here the CDR3 reads CASSVEGGPSYEQYF. The CDR3, as DNA: TGTGCCAGCAGTGTGGAGGGCGGGCCCTCCTACGAGCAGTACTTC.